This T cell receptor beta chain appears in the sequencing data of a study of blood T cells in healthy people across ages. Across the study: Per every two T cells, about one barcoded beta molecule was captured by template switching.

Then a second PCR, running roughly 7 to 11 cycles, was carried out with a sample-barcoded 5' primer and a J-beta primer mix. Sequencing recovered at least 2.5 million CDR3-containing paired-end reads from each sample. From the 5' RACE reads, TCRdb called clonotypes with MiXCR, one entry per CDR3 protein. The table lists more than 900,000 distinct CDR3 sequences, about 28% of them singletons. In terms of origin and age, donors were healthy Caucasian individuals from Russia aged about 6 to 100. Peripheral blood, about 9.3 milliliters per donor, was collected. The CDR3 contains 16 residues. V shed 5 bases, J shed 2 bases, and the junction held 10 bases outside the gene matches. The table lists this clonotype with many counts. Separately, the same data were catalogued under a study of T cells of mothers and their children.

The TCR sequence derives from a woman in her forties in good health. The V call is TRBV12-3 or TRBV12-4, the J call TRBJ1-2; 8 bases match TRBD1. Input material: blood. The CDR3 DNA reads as TGTGCCAGCAGTGCTAGGACAGGGTTGGGAAACTATGGCTACACCTTC. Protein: CASSARTGLGNYGYTF.